The next 4 T cell receptor beta chains were all read from a single sample in a study of cytomegalovirus exposure and HLA in healthy donors. The PCR made use of 60 Vbeta and 13 Jbeta primers. TCRdb's copy holds only in-frame clones and misses some; the assay was immunoSEQ multiplex PCR. The sample holds 200,000 or so clones; more than 75% are singletons and the top ten take about 0.23%. The material sequenced was PBMCs. The receptors were sampled from a girl under three years old in good health and CMV-seronegative.

The chain combines TRBV9 with TRBJ2-7, with 7 nucleotides matching TRBD2. Germline V gives CDR1 SGDLS, CDR2 YYNGEE. J was trimmed by 2 bases and V by 4 bases; bases with no gene match: 9. The CDR3 contains 15 residues. The CDR3 sequence: CASSSGLESTYEQYF. CDR3 DNA sequence: TGTGCCAGCAGCTCCGGACTAGAGAGTACCTACGAGCAGTACTTC.

V and J are TRBV5-4 and TRBJ2-4, with no clear D. Germline CDR1 is SGHNT and CDR2 is YYREEE (reference sequence). The CDR3 runs 13 residues. The V and J ends lost 1 base and 0 bases respectively, with 2 bases between them. DNA of the CDR3: TGTGCCAGCAGCTTGCTAGCCAAAAACATTCAGTACTTC. Its protein is CASSLLAKNIQYF.

V usage is TRBV19 and J usage is TRBJ1-1, with 7 bases aligning to TRBD1. This CDR3 spans 15 amino acids. Germline CDR1 reads LNHDA; CDR2 reads SQIVND (reference sequence). The trim removed 3 bases at V and 6 bases at J, leaving 10 bases unmatched. Written as DNA, the CDR3 is TGTGCCAGTAGTATCCCTACCGACAGGGCCGCTGAAGCTTTCTTT. Encoded protein: CASSIPTDRAAEAFF.

The V and J genes are TRBV4-3 and TRBJ2-3; D is perhaps TRBD2 (5 bases). There are 17 residues in the CDR3. The V and J ends lost 4 bases and 0 bases respectively, with 17 bases between them. Germline V gene lookup returns CDR1 LGHNA and CDR2 YSLEER. In DNA form, the CDR3 reads TGCGCCAGCAGCCGTACGGTCAGCGGAAGTAGCACAGATACGCAGTATTTT. It yields the protein CASSRTVSGSSTDTQYF.